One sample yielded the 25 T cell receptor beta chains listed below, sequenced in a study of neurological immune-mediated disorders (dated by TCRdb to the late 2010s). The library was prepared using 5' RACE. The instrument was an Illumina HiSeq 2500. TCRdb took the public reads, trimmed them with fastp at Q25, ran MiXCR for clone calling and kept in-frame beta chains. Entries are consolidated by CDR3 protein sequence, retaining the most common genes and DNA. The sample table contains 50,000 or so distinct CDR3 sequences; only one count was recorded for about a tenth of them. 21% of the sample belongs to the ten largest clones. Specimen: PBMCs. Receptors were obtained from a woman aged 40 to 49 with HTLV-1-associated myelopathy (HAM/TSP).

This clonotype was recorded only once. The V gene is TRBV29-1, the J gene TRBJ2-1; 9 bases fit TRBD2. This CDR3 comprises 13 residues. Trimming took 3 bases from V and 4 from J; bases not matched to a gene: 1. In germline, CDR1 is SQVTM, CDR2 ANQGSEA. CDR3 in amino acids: CSVDLAGYNEQFF. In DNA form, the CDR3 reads TGCAGCGTTGATCTAGCGGGATACAATGAGCAGTTCTTC.

In DNA, the CDR3 is TGCGCCAGCAAACGGAATAGGACAGGGGTAATGAACACTGAAGCTTTCTTT. Protein sequence: CASKRNRTGVMNTEAFF. This rearrangement joins TRBV5-1 to TRBJ1-1, with 9 bases fitting TRBD1. Trimming removed 6 bases from V and 0 bases from J; junction bases left unmatched: 12. This CDR3 has 17 amino acids. Germline V gene lookup returns CDR1 SGHRS and CDR2 YFSETQ.

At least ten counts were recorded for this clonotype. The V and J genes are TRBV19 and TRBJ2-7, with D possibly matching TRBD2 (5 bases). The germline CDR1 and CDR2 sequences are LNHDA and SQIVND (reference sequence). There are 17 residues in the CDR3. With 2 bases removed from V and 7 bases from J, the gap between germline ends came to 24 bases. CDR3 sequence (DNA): TGTGCCAGTAGTATAAGTCTTGTGGAACCGGGATCCTGGGAGCAGTACTTC. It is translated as CASSISLVEPGSWEQYF.

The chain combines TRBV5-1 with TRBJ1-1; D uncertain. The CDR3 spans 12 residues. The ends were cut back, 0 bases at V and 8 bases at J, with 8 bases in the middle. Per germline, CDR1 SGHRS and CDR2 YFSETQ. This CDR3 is CASSLAEIEAFF. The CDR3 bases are TGCGCCAGCAGCTTGGCCGAGATAGAAGCTTTCTTT.

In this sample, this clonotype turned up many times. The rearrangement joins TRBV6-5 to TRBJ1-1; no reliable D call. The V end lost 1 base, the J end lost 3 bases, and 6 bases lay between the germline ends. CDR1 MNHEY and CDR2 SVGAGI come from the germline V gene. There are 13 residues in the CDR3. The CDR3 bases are TGTGCCAGCAGTTACTTTCTGTACACTGAAGCTTTCTTT. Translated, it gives CASSYFLYTEAFF.

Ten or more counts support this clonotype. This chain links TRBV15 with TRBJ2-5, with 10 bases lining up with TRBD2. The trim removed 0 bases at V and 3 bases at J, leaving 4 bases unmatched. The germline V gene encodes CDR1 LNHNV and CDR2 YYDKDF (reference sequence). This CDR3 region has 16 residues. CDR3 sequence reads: CATSRESGGAKETQYF. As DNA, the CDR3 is TGTGCCACCAGCAGAGAAAGCGGGGGGGCAAAAGAGACCCAGTACTTC.

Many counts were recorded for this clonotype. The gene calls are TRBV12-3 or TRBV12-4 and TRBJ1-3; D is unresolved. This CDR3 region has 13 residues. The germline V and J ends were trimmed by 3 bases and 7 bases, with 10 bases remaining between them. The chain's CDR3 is CASSFVGRNTIYF. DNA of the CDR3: TGTGCCAGCAGTTTTGTGGGCCGGAACACCATATATTTT.

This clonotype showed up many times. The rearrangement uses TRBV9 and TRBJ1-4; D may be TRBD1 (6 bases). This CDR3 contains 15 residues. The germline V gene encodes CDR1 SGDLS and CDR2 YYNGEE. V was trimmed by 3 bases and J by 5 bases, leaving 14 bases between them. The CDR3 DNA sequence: TGTGCCAGCAGCGCTCGGACAGTGAGAAATGAAAAACTGTTTTTT. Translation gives CASSARTVRNEKLFF.

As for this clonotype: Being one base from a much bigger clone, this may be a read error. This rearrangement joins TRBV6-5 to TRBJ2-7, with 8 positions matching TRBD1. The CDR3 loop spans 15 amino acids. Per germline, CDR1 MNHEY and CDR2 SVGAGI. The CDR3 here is CVSSPTGALSYEQYF. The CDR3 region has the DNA TGTGTCAGCAGCCCGACAGGGGCCCTTTCGTACGAGCAGTACTTC.

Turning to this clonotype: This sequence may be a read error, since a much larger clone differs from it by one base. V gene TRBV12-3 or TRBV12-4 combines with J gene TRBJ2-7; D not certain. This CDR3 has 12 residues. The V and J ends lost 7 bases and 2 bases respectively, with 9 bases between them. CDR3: CASIRAAYEQYF. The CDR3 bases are TGTGCCAGCATCCGCGCGGCCTACGAGCAGTACTTC.

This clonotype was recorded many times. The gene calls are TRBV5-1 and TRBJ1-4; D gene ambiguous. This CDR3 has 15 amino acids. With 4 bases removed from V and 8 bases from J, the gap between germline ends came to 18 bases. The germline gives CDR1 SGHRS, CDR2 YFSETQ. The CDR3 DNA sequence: TGCGCCAGCAGCGGAACAGTAGACGGGCGGGAAAAACTGTTTTTT. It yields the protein CASSGTVDGREKLFF.

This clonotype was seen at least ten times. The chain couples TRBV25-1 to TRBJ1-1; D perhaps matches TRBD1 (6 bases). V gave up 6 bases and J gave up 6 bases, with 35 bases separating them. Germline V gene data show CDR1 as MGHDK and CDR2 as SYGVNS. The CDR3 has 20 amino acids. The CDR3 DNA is TGTGCCAGCAGCTCACAGGGCCGACCCTCCGAAAAGTTGGGGACCCCTGAAGCTTTCTTT. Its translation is CASSSQGRPSEKLGTPEAFF.

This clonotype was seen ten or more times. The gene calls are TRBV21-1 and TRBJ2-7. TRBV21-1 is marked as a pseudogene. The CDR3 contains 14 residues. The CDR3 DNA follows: TGTGCCAGCAGCAAAGGGGCTCGCTTTTACGAGCAGTACTTC. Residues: CASSKGARFYEQYF.

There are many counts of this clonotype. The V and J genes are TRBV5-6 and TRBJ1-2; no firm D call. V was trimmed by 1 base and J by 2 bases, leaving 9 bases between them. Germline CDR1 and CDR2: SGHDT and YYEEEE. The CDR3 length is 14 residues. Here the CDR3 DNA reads TGTGCCAGCAGCTTGAGTCCTCAGAACTATGGCTACACCTTC. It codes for CASSLSPQNYGYTF.

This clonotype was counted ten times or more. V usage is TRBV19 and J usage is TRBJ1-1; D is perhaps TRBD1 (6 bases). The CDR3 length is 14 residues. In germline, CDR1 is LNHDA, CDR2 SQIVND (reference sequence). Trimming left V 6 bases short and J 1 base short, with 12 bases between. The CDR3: CASSAGQTNTEAFF. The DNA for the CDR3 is TGTGCCAGTAGCGCGGGACAAACGAACACTGAAGCTTTCTTT.

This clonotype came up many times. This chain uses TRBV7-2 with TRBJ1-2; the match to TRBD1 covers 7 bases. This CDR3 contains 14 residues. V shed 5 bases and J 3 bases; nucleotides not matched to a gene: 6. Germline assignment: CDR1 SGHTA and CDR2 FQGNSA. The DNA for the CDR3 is TGTGCCAGCAGCCTCCCCAGGGGGGACTATGGCTACACCTTC. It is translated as CASSLPRGDYGYTF.

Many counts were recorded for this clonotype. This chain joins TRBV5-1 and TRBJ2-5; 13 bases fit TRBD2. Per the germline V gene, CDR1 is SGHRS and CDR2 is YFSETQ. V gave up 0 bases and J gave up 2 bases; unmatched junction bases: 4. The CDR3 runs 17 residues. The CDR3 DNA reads TGCGCCAGCAGCTTGGCAGGACTAGCGGGGGTTCAAGAGACCCAGTACTTC. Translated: CASSLAGLAGVQETQYF.

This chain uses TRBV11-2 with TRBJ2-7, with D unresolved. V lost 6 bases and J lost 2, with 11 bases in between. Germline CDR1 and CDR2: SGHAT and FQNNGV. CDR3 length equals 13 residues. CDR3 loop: CASRKTETYEQYF. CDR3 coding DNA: TGTGCCAGCAGGAAAACCGAGACCTACGAGCAGTACTTC.

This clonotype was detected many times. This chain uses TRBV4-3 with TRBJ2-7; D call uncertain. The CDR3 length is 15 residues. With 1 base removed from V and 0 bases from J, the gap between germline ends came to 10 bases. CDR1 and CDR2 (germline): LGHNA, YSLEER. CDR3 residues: CASSQVAKSSYEQYF. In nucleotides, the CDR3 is TGCGCCAGCAGCCAAGTCGCTAAAAGCTCCTACGAGCAGTACTTC.

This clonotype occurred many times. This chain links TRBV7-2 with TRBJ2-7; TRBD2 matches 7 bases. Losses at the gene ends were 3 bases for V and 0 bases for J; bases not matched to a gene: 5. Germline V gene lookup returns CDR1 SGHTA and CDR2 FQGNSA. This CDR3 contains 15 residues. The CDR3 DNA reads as TGTGCCAGCAGCTTTCAGGGCGGGAGCTCCTACGAGCAGTACTTC. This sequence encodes CASSFQGGSSYEQYF.

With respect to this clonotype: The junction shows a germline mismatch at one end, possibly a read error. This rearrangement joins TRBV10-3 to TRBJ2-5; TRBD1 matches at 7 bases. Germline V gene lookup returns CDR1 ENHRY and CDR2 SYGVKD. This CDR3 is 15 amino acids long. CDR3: CAISESTGNQKTQYF. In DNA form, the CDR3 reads TGTGCCATCAGTGAATCGACAGGGAACCAAAAGACCCAGTACTTC.

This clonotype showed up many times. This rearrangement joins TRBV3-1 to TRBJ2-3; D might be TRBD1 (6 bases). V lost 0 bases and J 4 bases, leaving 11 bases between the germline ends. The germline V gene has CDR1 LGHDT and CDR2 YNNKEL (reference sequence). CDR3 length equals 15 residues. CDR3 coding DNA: TGTGCCAGCAGCCAAGATTTGGGGGCGGCAGATACGCAGTATTTT. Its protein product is CASSQDLGAADTQYF.

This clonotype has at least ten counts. CDR3 loop: CASSLARLAGGGNEQFF. The CDR3 DNA sequence: TGTGCCAGCAGCTTAGCGAGGCTAGCGGGGGGTGGCAATGAGCAGTTCTTC. The V and J genes are TRBV7-2 and TRBJ2-1; 11 nucleotides agree with TRBD2. Germline CDR1 is SGHTA and CDR2 is FQGNSA. This CDR3 is built from 17 residues. After removal of 0 bases from V and 6 bases from J, the junction contained 7 bases not matched to a gene.

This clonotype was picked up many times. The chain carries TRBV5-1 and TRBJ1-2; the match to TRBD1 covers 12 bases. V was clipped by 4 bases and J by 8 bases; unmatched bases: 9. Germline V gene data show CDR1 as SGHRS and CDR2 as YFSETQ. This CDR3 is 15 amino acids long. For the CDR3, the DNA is TGCGCCAGCAGCGCCGGGACAGGGGGCCGCGAAGGCTACACCTTC. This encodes CASSAGTGGREGYTF.

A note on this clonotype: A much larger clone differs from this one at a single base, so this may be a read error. The CDR3 nucleotides are TGTGCCAGCAGCTTCGGGCCGCAGAACACTGAAGCTTTCTTT. Translating gives CASSFGPQNTEAFF. The V gene is TRBV7-9, the J gene TRBJ1-1; D not resolved. CDR1 and CDR2 from the germline V gene are SEHNR and FQNEAQ (reference sequence). V gave up 3 bases and J gave up 1 base, with 9 bases separating them. This CDR3 spans 14 amino acids.